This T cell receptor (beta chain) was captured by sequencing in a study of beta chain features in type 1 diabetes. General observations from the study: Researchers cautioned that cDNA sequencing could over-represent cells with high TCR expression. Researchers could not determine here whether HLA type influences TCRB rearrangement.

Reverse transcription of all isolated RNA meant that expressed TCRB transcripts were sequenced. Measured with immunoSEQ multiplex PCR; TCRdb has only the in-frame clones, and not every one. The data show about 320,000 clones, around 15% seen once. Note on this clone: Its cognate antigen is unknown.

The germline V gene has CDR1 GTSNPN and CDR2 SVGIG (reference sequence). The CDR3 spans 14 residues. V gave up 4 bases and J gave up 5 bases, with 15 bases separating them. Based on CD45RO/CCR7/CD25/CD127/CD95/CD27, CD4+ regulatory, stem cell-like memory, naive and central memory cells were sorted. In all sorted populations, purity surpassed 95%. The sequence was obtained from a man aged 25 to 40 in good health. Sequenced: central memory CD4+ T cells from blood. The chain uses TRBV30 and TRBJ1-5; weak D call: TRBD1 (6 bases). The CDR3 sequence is CAWTSRGGDQPQHF. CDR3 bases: TGTGCCTGGACCTCCCGAGGGGGTGATCAGCCCCAGCATTTT.